These 14 T cell receptor beta chains share one sample of origin, sequenced in a study of shared clonotypes between healthy human individuals. The assay was immunoSEQ multiplex PCR, and TCRdb's table has in-frame clones only and misses some. This sample has 2.3 million or so clones, with about 92% found just once. The sample comprised naive CD4+ T cells from PBMCs. Subset specified: CD45RA+ positively selected. The receptor set was obtained from a man younger than 30 in good health. Some clones in this sample may be carry-over from other donors' samples.

As regards this clone: Other DNA sequences in the sample encode the same CDR3. The rearrangement uses TRBV28 and TRBJ1-2; D remains ambiguous. Trimming left V 5 bases short and J 8 bases short, with 12 bases between. CDR3 length equals 12 residues. CDR1 and CDR2 (germline): MDHEN, SYDVKM. The CDR3 DNA reads TGTGCCAGCAGTCCGCGGACGGCGGGCTACACCTTC. Its translation is CASSPRTAGYTF.

The chain combines TRBV7-2 with TRBJ2-5; 9 bases align to TRBD1. Germline assignment: CDR1 SGHTA and CDR2 FQGNSA. The CDR3 loop spans 15 amino acids. With 6 bases clipped from V and 4 bases from J, the junction kept 9 bases outside the gene matches. The CDR3 loop is CASRRDRVGRETQYF. The CDR3 region has the DNA TGTGCCAGCAGGCGGGACAGGGTAGGACGAGAGACCCAGTACTTC.

This chain joins TRBV9 and TRBJ1-1; D is ambiguous. The CDR3 is made up of 14 amino acids. V was pared by 2 bases and J by 1 base, with 9 bases between. Per germline, CDR1 SGDLS and CDR2 YYNGEE. The CDR3 spells CASSVNPENTEAFF. The CDR3 region has the DNA TGTGCCAGCAGCGTTAATCCGGAGAACACTGAAGCTTTCTTT.

This rearrangement joins TRBV6-5 to TRBJ2-1; 9 bases are shared with TRBD2. Germline V gene data show CDR1 as MNHEY and CDR2 as SVGAGI. J was trimmed by 7 bases and V by 7 bases; bases with no gene match: 8. The CDR3 covers 14 residues. The CDR3 nucleotides read TGTGCCAGCACTAAGACTAGCGGCAGAAATGAGCAGTTCTTC. Its protein product is CASTKTSGRNEQFF.

This sequence joins TRBV5-1 and TRBJ2-1, with TRBD1 matching over 9 bases. Germline lookup yields CDR1 SGHRS and CDR2 YFSETQ. The CDR3 has 17 amino acids. The junction had 13 bases not matched to a gene; V was cut back by 3 bases and J by 6 bases. This chain's CDR3 is CASSYPAGTGISNEQFF. The CDR3 nucleotides read TGCGCCAGCAGCTACCCGGCCGGGACAGGGATTAGCAATGAGCAGTTCTTC.

The rearrangement uses TRBV6-5 and TRBJ1-2, with a possible D match to TRBD1 (6 bases). The germline gives CDR1 MNHEY, CDR2 SVGAGI. The CDR3 has 13 amino acids. V was clipped by 2 bases and J by 7 bases, with 11 bases between them. CDR3 loop: CASSYATGFGYTF. The CDR3 bases are TGTGCCAGCAGTTACGCCACAGGGTTTGGCTACACCTTC.

On this clone: This same CDR3 is encoded by further DNA sequences in the sample. The chain carries TRBV5-1 and TRBJ2-2; no firm D call. Germline V gives CDR1 SGHRS, CDR2 YFSETQ. The CDR3 totals 15 residues. V lost 0 bases, J lost 1 base, and 7 bases lay in between. CDR3 in amino acids: CASSLARVNTGELFF. The CDR3 DNA is TGCGCCAGCAGCTTGGCTAGGGTGAACACCGGGGAGCTGTTTTTT.

This chain uses TRBV28 with TRBJ2-7, with 8 bases identical to TRBD2. V lost 6 bases to trimming and J lost 7 bases; unmatched junction nucleotides: 14. This CDR3 has 15 amino acids. Germline V gene sequence: CDR1 MDHEN, CDR2 SYDVKM. In DNA, the CDR3 is TGTGCCAGCAGCTCCCCTCGGTTAGCGGGATTTGAGCAGTACTTC. Translating it yields CASSSPRLAGFEQYF.

The genes are TRBV5-1 and TRBJ2-7; D is possibly TRBD2 (6 bases). The ends were cut back, 1 base at V and 3 bases at J, with 11 bases in the middle. Germline V gene sequence: CDR1 SGHRS, CDR2 YFSETQ. The CDR3 is 14 residues long. This CDR3 is CASSLPEGGYEQYF. In DNA form, the CDR3 reads TGCGCCAGCAGCTTGCCGGAGGGCGGCTACGAGCAGTACTTC.

Only one count was recorded for this clone. V is TRBV28 and J is TRBJ2-5, with TRBD2 identical over 7 bases. Germline loops: CDR1 MDHEN, CDR2 SYDVKM. The CDR3 length is 15 residues. Unmatched junction bases numbered 8, after V lost 2 bases and J lost 5 bases. In DNA, the CDR3 is TGTGCCAGCAGTTTACGCGGGAGCGGCGTTGAGACCCAGTACTTC. It translates to CASSLRGSGVETQYF.

The V gene is TRBV5-1, the J gene TRBJ2-7; possibly TRBD1 or TRBD2 for D (5 bases each). With 2 bases removed from V and 3 bases from J, the gap between germline ends came to 12 bases. CDR1 and CDR2 from the germline V gene are SGHRS and YFSETQ. CDR3 length: 14 amino acids. CDR3 nucleotides: TGCGCCAGCAGCTTCCGGGACCGCAACTACGAGCAGTACTTC. Translated, it gives CASSFRDRNYEQYF. Full variable domain (outside the CDR3, taken from reference TRBV5-1 and TRBJ2-7): KAGVTQTPRYLIKTRGQQVTLSCSPISGHRSVSWYQQTPGQGLQFLFEYFSETQRNKGNFPGRFSGRQFSNSRSEMNVSTLELGDSALYLCASSFRDRNYEQYFGPGTRLTVT.

This rearrangement joins TRBV18 to TRBJ2-5; perhaps D is TRBD1 or TRBD2 (5 bases each). The germline V and J ends were trimmed by 6 bases and 1 base, with 15 bases remaining between them. Germline CDR1 and CDR2: KGHSH and LQKENI. The CDR3 has 15 residues. The chain's CDR3 is CASSHSRGIQETQYF. The CDR3 region has the DNA TGTGCCAGCTCCCACAGCCGGGGCATCCAAGAGACCCAGTACTTC. The whole variable domain, filled in from reference TRBV18 and TRBJ2-5, reads NAGVMQNPRHLVRRRGQEARLRCSPMKGHSHVYWYRQLPEEGLKFMVYLQKENIIDESGMPKERFSAEFPKEGPSILRIQQVVRGDSAAYFCASSHSRGIQETQYFGPGTRLLVL.

This chain's CDR3 is CASSEVGLWQYF. The CDR3, as DNA: TGTGCCAGCAGTGAAGTAGGGTTGTGGCAGTACTTC. V usage is TRBV6-1 and J usage is TRBJ2-7, with D hard to call. This CDR3 spans 12 amino acids. Germline loops: CDR1 MNHNS, CDR2 SASEGT. V gave up 1 base and J gave up 9 bases, with 10 bases separating them.

Points on this clone: The identical CDR3 is also encoded by other nucleotide sequences in the sample. V gene TRBV10-3 combines with J gene TRBJ1-5, with D unclear. V lost 0 bases, J lost 5 bases, and 2 bases lay in between. Germline V gives CDR1 ENHRY, CDR2 SYGVKD. CDR3 size: 12 residues. The DNA for the CDR3 is TGTGCCATCAGTGAGTCAGATCAGCCCCAGCATTTT. Protein: CAISESDQPQHF.